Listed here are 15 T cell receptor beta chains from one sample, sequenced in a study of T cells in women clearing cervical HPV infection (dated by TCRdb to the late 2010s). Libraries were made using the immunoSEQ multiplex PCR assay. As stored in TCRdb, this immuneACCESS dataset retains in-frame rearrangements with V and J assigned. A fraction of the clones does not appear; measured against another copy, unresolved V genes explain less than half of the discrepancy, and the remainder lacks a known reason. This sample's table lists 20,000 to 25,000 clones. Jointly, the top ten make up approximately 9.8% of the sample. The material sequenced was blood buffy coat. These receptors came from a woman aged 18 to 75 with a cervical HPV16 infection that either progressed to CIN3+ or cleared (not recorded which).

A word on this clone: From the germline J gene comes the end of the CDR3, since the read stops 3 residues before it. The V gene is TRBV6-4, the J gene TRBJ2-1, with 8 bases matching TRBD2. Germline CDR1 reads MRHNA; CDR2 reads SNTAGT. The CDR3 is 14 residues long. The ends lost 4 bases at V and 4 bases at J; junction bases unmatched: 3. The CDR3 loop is CASSVASGYNEQFF. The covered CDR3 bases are TGTGCCAGCAGTGTGGCTAGCGGGTACAATGAG.

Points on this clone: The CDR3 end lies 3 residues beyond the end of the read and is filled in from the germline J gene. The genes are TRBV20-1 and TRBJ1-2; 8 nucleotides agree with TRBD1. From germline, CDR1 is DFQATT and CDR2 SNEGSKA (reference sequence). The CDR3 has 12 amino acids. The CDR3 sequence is CSASRTGQGYTF. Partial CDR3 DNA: TGCAGTGCTAGTCGGACAGGGCAAGGC.

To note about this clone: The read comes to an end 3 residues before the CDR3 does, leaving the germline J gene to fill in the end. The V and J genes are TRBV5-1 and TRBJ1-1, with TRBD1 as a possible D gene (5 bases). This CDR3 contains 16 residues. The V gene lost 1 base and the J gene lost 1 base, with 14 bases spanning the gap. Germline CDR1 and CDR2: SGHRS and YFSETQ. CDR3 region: CASSLWELQENTEAFF. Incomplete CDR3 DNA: TGCGCCAGCAGCTTGTGGGAATTACAGGAGAACACTGAA.

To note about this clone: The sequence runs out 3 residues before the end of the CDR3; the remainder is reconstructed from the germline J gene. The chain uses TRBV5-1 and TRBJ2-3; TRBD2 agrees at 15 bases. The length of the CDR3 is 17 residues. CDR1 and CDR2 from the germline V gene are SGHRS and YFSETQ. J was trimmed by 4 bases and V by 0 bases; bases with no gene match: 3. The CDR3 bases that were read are TGCGCCAGCAGCTTGGCGGGACTAGCGGGAGGACCAGATACG. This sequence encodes CASSLAGLAGGPDT. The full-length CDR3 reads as CASSLAGLAGGPDTQYF.

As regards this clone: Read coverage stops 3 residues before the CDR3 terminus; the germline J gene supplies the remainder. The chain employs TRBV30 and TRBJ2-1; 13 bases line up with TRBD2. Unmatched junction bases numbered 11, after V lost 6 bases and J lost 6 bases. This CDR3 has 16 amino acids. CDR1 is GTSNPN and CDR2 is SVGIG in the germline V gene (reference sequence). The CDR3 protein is CACDRLAGGRGNEQFF. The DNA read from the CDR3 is TGTGCCTGCGACAGACTAGCGGGAGGCAGGGGCAATGAG.

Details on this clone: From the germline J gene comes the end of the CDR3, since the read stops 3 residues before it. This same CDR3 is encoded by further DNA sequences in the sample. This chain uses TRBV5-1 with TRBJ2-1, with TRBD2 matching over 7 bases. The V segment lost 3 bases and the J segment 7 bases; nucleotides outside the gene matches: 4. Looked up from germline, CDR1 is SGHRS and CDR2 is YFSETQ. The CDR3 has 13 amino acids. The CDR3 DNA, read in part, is TGCGCCAGCAGCTCCCTGGGGGGGAATGAG. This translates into CASSSLGGNE. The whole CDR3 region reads CASSSLGGNEQFF.

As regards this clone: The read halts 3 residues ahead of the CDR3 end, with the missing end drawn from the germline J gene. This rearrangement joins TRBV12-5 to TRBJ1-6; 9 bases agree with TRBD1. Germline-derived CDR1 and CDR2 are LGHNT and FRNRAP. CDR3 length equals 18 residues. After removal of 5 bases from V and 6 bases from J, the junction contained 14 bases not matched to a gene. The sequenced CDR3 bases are TGTGCTAGTGGTCCCCCGGACAGGGGATTAAGGGGTAATTCACCC. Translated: CASGPPDRGLRGNSP. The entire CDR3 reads CASGPPDRGLRGNSPLHF.

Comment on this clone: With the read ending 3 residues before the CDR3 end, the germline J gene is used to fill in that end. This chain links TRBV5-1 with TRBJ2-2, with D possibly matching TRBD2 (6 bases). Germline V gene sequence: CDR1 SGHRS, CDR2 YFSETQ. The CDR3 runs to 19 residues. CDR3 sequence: CASSLDGGTLTSGANVLFF. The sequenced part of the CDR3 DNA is TGCGCCAGCAGCTTGGATGGGGGGACCTTAACCTCTGGGGCCAACGTG.

CDR3 sequence: CAWSSGHEQYF. CDR3 bases read: TGTGCCTGGAGTTCCGGTCACGAG. The rearrangement links TRBV30 to TRBJ2-7; no definite D call. The observed sequence ends 3 residues before the CDR3 terminus, with the missing tail filled in from the germline J gene. V was clipped by 2 bases and J by 5 bases, with 7 bases between them. The CDR3 is 11 amino acids. CDR1 is GTSNPN and CDR2 is SVGIG in the germline V gene (reference sequence).

CDR3 DNA (partial): TGTGCCAGTAGTGACCCTAGCGGGTCGCTCACAGATACG. It specifies CASSDPSGSLTDT. The whole CDR3 region reads CASSDPSGSLTDTQYF. The V gene is TRBV19, the J gene TRBJ2-3; 8 bases are a match to TRBD2. The read ends 3 residues shy of where the CDR3 ends; the end is completed using the germline J gene. Per the germline V gene, CDR1 is LNHDA and CDR2 is SQIVND (reference sequence). The CDR3 runs to 16 residues. Trimming at V came to 5 bases and at J to 2 bases, leaving 9 bases not matched to a gene.

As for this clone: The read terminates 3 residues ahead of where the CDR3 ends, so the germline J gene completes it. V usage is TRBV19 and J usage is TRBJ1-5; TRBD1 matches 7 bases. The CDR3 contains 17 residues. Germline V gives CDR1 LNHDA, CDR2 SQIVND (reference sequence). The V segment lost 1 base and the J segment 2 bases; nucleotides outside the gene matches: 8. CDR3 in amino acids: CASSIALDRVGNQPQHF. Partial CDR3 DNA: TGTGCCAGTAGTATAGCTTTAGACAGGGTTGGCAATCAGCCC.

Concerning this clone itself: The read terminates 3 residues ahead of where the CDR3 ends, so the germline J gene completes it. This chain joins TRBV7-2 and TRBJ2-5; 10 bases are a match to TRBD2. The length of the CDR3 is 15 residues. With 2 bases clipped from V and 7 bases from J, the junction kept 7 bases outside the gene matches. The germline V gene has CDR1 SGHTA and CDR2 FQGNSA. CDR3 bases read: TGTGCCAGCAGCTTAACGTTAGCGGGGGGTGGGACC. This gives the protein CASSLTLAGGGT. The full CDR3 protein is CASSLTLAGGGTQYF.

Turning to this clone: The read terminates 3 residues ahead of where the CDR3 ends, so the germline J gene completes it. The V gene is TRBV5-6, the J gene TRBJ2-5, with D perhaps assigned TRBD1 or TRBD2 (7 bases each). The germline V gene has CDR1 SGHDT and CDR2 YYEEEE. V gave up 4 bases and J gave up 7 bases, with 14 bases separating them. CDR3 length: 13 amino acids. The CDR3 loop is CASSRGREWTQYF. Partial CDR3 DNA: TGTGCCAGCAGCAGGGGGCGGGAGTGGACC. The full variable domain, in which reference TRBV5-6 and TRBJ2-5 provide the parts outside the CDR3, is DAGVTQSPTHLIKTRGQQVTLRCSPKSGHDTVSWYQQALGQGPQFIFQYYEEEERQRGNFPDRFSGHQFPNYSSELNVNALLLGDSALYLCASSRGREWTQYFGPGTRLLVL.

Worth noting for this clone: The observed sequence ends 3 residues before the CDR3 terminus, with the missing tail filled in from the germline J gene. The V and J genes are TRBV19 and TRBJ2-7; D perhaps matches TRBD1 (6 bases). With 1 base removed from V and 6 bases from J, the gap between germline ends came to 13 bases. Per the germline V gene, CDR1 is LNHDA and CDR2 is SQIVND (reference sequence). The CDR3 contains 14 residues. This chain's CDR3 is CASSIANRDTEQYF. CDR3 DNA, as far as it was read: TGTGCCAGTAGTATAGCCAACCGGGACACCGAG.

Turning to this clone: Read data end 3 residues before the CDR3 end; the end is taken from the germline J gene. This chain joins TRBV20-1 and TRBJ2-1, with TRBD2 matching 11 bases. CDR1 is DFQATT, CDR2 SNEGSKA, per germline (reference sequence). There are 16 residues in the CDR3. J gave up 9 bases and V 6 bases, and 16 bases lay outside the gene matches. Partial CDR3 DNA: TGCAGTGCGCGGTCTGGTAGCGGGGGGGATGGGGGTGAG. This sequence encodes CSARSGSGGDGGE. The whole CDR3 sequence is CSARSGSGGDGGEQFF.